These 26 T cell receptor beta chains originate from one sample sequenced in a study of identical twins. TCRdb processed the 5' RACE reads anew with MiXCR; each CDR3 protein has one entry. This sample yields approximately 700,000 distinct CDR3 sequences, of which 15% to 20% are seen a single time; about an eighth belongs to the top ten. The data also belong to a second study, concerning T cells expressing NK-cell markers.

Sequenced input: PBMCs. These receptor sequences come from a woman between 18 and 30 years old in good health.

The chain carries TRBV6-1 and TRBJ1-6, with D possibly being TRBD1 (5 bases). V lost 4 bases and J 9 bases, leaving 13 bases between the germline ends. This CDR3 comprises 14 residues. CDR1 MNHNS and CDR2 SASEGT come from the germline V gene. CDR3 DNA: TGTGCCAGCAGTGCCCACAGGTTAAGTTCACCCCTCCACTTT. Translating it yields CASSAHRLSSPLHF.

This clonotype was found a few times. This sequence joins TRBV20-1 and TRBJ2-3; D is ambiguous. The V end was cut by 1 base, the J end by 6 bases, with 20 bases between. This CDR3 spans 16 amino acids. Germline values: CDR1 DFQATT, CDR2 SNEGSKA (reference sequence). This chain's CDR3 is CSARVVSRRFNDTQYF. CDR3 nucleotide sequence: TGCAGTGCTAGAGTCGTATCCCGCCGTTTTAATGATACGCAGTATTTT.

V is TRBV4-3 and J is TRBJ1-4, with TRBD1 matching 8 bases. V dropped 4 bases and J dropped 4; count of bases not matched to a gene: 5. The CDR3 loop spans 15 amino acids. Germline CDR1 LGHNA, CDR2 YSLEER. The CDR3 nucleotides read TGCGCCAGCAGCCCCCAGGGGGCGGATAATGAAAAACTGTTTTTT. It codes for CASSPQGADNEKLFF.

This clonotype showed up just once. CDR3 loop: CATSGGGHQETQYF. CDR3 DNA: TGTGCCACCTCTGGCGGGGGGCACCAAGAGACCCAGTACTTC. The rearrangement uses TRBV10-3 and TRBJ2-5, with 8 bases identical to TRBD2. Germline CDR1 reads ENHRY; CDR2 reads SYGVKD. The CDR3 runs to 14 residues. V was pared by 10 bases and J by 0 bases, with 7 bases of the junction left unmatched.

This clonotype has just a few counts. This sequence joins TRBV12-3 or TRBV12-4 and TRBJ2-5; TRBD2 agrees at 7 bases. V shed 6 bases, J shed 7 bases, and the junction held 20 bases outside the gene matches. This CDR3 has 17 residues. The CDR3 DNA follows: TGTGCCAGCAGCGCAGCCCGAAGCGGGACGCAGGCCGGGACCCAGTACTTC. Protein product: CASSAARSGTQAGTQYF.

This clonotype showed up just a few times. The V call is TRBV3-1, the J call TRBJ2-1; D gene ambiguous. Per germline, CDR1 LGHDT and CDR2 YNNKEL (reference sequence). The CDR3 is made up of 15 amino acids. The V end was cut by 4 bases, the J end by 1 base, with 11 bases between. CDR3 protein: CASSPTPQSYNEQFF. CDR3 sequence (DNA): TGTGCCAGCAGCCCGACTCCTCAGTCCTACAATGAGCAGTTCTTC.

The genes are TRBV3-1 and TRBJ2-5; D gene uncertain. Deletions cut 0 bases from V and 3 bases from J, with 8 bases between. The CDR3 runs 14 residues. Germline V gives CDR1 LGHDT, CDR2 YNNKEL (reference sequence). For the CDR3, the DNA is TGTGCCAGCAGCCAAGACGGGCTAGAAGAGACCCAGTACTTC. The encoded protein is CASSQDGLEETQYF.

The CDR3 here is CATSRVSAFEAFF. CDR3 nucleotide sequence: TGTGCCACCAGCAGAGTATCGGCCTTTGAAGCTTTCTTT. The chain combines TRBV15 with TRBJ1-1, with no clear D. The ends were cut back, 1 base at V and 7 bases at J, with 10 bases in the middle. CDR3 length equals 13 residues. CDR1 LNHNV and CDR2 YYDKDF come from the germline V gene (reference sequence).

V is TRBV7-2 and J is TRBJ2-3; TRBD2 matches at 9 bases. The CDR3 has 15 residues. Germline V lookup: CDR1 SGHTA, CDR2 FQGNSA. The V and J ends lost 3 bases and 3 bases, in that order; junction bases with no gene match: 4. The DNA of the CDR3 is TGTGCCAGCAGCTTCCTCAGCGGGGGGACAGATACGCAGTATTTT. Translation: CASSFLSGGTDTQYF.

In this sample, this clonotype turned up a few times. The J gene is TRBJ2-1, the V gene TRBV12-3 or TRBV12-4, with TRBD1 matching 7 bases. The CDR3 covers 15 residues. V dropped 5 bases and J dropped 2; count of bases not matched to a gene: 6. In nucleotides, the CDR3 is TGTGCCAGCAGTCCCCCGGGACAGCCCTACAATGAGCAGTTCTTC. It translates to CASSPPGQPYNEQFF.

This clonotype was counted only a few times. V and J are TRBV15 and TRBJ2-2; D is possibly TRBD2 (6 bases). V lost 6 bases and J 6 bases, leaving 14 bases between the germline ends. The CDR3 has 14 residues. Germline V gene data show CDR1 as LNHNV and CDR2 as YYDKDF (reference sequence). DNA for the CDR3: TGTGCCACCAGGGGGACTCGGGCCCCCGGGGAGCTGTTTTTT. It codes for CATRGTRAPGELFF.

This chain uses TRBV29-1 with TRBJ2-7; D gene uncertain. CDR3 length: 15 amino acids. CDR1 is SQVTM and CDR2 is ANQGSEA in the germline V gene. V lost 0 bases, J lost 5 bases, and 17 bases lay in between. As DNA, the CDR3 is TGCAGCGTTGAAGATCGGCAAGGGTACCACCACGAGCAGTACTTC. Translated, it gives CSVEDRQGYHHEQYF.

The V call is TRBV30, the J call TRBJ2-1; D tentatively reads TRBD1 or TRBD2 (6 bases each). The germline gives CDR1 GTSNPN, CDR2 SVGIG (reference sequence). The CDR3 is 12 amino acids. V was pared by 5 bases and J by 8 bases, with 13 bases between. CDR3 DNA sequence: TGTGCCTGGGGGACTGGGGGCCATGAGCAGTTCTTC. It codes for CAWGTGGHEQFF.

This clonotype was seen a few times. The chain has TRBV29-1 and TRBJ2-3; 9 bases line up with TRBD1. CDR1 and CDR2 (germline): SQVTM, ANQGSEA. V was clipped by 5 bases and J by 6 bases; unmatched bases: 9. The CDR3 has 14 residues. Written as DNA, the CDR3 is TGCAGCGTTAGTTGGGGACAGGGAGTGGATACGCAGTATTTT. It yields the protein CSVSWGQGVDTQYF.

This clonotype has more than one count but fewer than ten. CDR3 in DNA: TGCGCCAGCAGTGTTCGGACAGGGCGGCGTCAAGAGACCCAGTACTTC. Protein sequence: CASSVRTGRRQETQYF. The chain joins TRBV10-2 to TRBJ2-5; 8 bases are a match to TRBD1. V lost 4 bases and J lost 2; bases outside the gene matches: 9. The CDR3 covers 16 residues. Per the germline V gene, CDR1 is WSHSY and CDR2 is SAAADI.

The V gene is TRBV20-1, the J gene TRBJ2-7, with 10 bases identical to TRBD1. Trimming took 5 bases from V and 2 from J; bases not matched to a gene: 6. There are 14 residues in the CDR3. Germline CDR1 is DFQATT and CDR2 is SNEGSKA (reference sequence). CDR3 DNA: TGCAGTGCTCCGGGACAGGGGAGCCCCTACGAGCAGTACTTC. The encoded protein is CSAPGQGSPYEQYF.

Only a few counts were recorded for this clonotype. V usage is TRBV12-3 or TRBV12-4 and J usage is TRBJ2-7, with 8 bases fitting TRBD2. Unmatched junction bases numbered 13, after V lost 8 bases and J lost 7 bases. This CDR3 contains 14 residues. CDR3 in amino acids: CASGQREFIGEQYF. The DNA of the CDR3 is TGTGCCAGCGGACAGCGGGAGTTTATCGGGGAGCAGTACTTC.

V is TRBV7-2 and J is TRBJ2-1, with TRBD2 matching 12 bases. The CDR3 totals 16 residues. Germline values: CDR1 SGHTA, CDR2 FQGNSA. Trimming removed 5 bases from V and 7 bases from J; junction bases left unmatched: 9. Written as DNA, the CDR3 is TGTGCCAGCAGCCAATGGGGCCTAGCGGGAGGGAATGAGCAGTTCTTC. The encoded protein is CASSQWGLAGGNEQFF.

This clonotype has more than one count but fewer than ten. This chain connects TRBV20-1 to TRBJ2-6, with unresolved D. This CDR3 contains 13 residues. Looked up from germline, CDR1 is DFQATT and CDR2 is SNEGSKA (reference sequence). Trimming removed 4 bases from V and 4 bases from J, with 8 bases in between. This chain's CDR3 is CSAKLSGANVLTF. In nucleotides, the CDR3 is TGCAGTGCTAAGTTATCCGGGGCCAACGTCCTGACTTTC.

In DNA, the CDR3 is TGCGCCAGCAGACCCCCCGGCAATGGAAACACCATATATTTT. This gives the protein CASRPPGNGNTIYF. The chain is built from TRBV10-2 and TRBJ1-3; D uncertain. Per germline, CDR1 WSHSY and CDR2 SAAADI. The CDR3 runs to 14 residues. V dropped 6 bases and J dropped 3 bases, with 12 bases sitting between them.

This clonotype was picked up a small number of times. This chain joins TRBV20-1 and TRBJ2-1; 8 nucleotides align to TRBD2. This CDR3 is built from 14 residues. Germline V lookup: CDR1 DFQATT, CDR2 SNEGSKA (reference sequence). V lost 3 bases, J lost 6 bases, and 7 bases stayed unmatched. The CDR3 region is CSARGTRGVNEQFF. Here the CDR3 DNA reads TGCAGTGCTAGGGGGACTAGAGGGGTCAATGAGCAGTTCTTC.

This clonotype has a count of ten or more. This rearrangement joins TRBV6-2 or TRBV6-3 to TRBJ2-2, with D unclear. The CDR3 covers 15 residues. Germline V CDR1 and CDR2: MNHEY, SVGEGT. V lost 0 bases to trimming and J lost 1 base, with 6 bases between them. The CDR3 DNA reads as TGTGCCAGCAGTTACTCTGCAGAGAACACCGGGGAGCTGTTTTTT. Its protein product is CASSYSAENTGELFF.

The genes are TRBV3-1 and TRBJ2-7, with D unresolved. Trimming cost V 5 bases and J 0 bases, with 11 bases left between them. This CDR3 has 14 residues. CDR1 and CDR2 from the germline V gene are LGHDT and YNNKEL (reference sequence). CDR3 region: CASSNRRTSYEQYF. The DNA of the CDR3 is TGTGCCAGCAGCAATCGACGGACCTCCTACGAGCAGTACTTC.

The J gene is TRBJ2-7, the V gene TRBV7-8; no reliable D call. V lost 4 bases and J lost 2, with 18 bases in between. The CDR3 consists of 16 residues. Germline CDR1 and CDR2: SGHVS and FQNEAQ. This CDR3 is CASSSRALADTYEQYF. The CDR3 DNA reads TGTGCCAGCAGCTCGAGAGCACTCGCAGACACCTACGAGCAGTACTTC. The variable domain in full, completed from reference TRBV7-8 and TRBJ2-7, reads GAGVSQSPRYKVAKRGQDVALRCDPISGHVSLFWYQQALGQGPEFLTYFQNEAQLDKSGLPSDRFFAERPEGSVSTLKIQRTQQEDSAVYLCASSSRALADTYEQYFGPGTRLTVT.

This clonotype was seen only a few times. This chain uses TRBV20-1 with TRBJ1-1, with D tentatively TRBD1 (5 bases). Trimming pared 2 bases from V and 5 bases from J, leaving 18 bases between. Germline CDR1 and CDR2: DFQATT and SNEGSKA (reference sequence). CDR3 size: 15 residues. The CDR3 region has the DNA TGCAGTGCTAGATTACTCCCCTTGGGGGGGACTGAAGCTTTCTTT. This codes for CSARLLPLGGTEAFF.

The CDR3 DNA follows: TGTGCCAGCAGCTCAGAGAGGGCTAACACTGAAGCTTTCTTT. Translating gives CASSSERANTEAFF. The gene calls are TRBV7-9 and TRBJ1-1, with D hard to call. V gave up 4 bases and J gave up 2 bases, with 11 bases separating them. Germline V gene data show CDR1 as SEHNR and CDR2 as FQNEAQ (reference sequence). CDR3 length equals 14 residues.